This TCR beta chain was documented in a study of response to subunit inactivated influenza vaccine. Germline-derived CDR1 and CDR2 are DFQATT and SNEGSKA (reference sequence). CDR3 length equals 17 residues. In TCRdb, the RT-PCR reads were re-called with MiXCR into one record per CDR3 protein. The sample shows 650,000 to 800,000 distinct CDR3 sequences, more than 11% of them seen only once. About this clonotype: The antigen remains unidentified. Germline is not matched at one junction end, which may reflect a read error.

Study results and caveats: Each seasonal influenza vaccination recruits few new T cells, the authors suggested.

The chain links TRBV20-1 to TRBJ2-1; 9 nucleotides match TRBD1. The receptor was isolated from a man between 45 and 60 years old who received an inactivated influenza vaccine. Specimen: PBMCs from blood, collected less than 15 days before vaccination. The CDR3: CSASLEGTGGSLNEQLF. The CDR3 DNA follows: TGCAGTGCTAGCCTGGAGGGAACAGGGGGCTCCCTTAATGAGCAGCTCTTC.